Following are 17 T cell receptor beta chains from one sample sequenced in a study of shared clonotypes between healthy human individuals. Profiled with immunoSEQ multiplex PCR; TCRdb holds only in-frame clones, not every one. The sample carries about 680,000 clones, about two thirds recorded once. Sequencing was performed on memory CD4+ T cells sorted from blood. Subset noted: CD45RA-negative fraction. Every receptor here comes from a woman younger than 45 in good health.

The chain combines TRBV6-1 with TRBJ2-7, with 7 bases fitting TRBD1. Trimming removed 6 bases from V and 3 bases from J; junction bases left unmatched: 11. There are 15 residues in the CDR3. Germline-derived CDR1 and CDR2 are MNHNS and SASEGT. The CDR3 DNA reads TGTGCCAGCAGAGTAGGACAGGATAGCTACTACGAGCAGTACTTC. This encodes CASRVGQDSYYEQYF.

V and J are TRBV21-1 and TRBJ2-7; TRBD2 is taken as the D call from the table, unchecked against the DNA. TRBV21-1 is reported as a pseudogene. This CDR3 spans 18 amino acids. In nucleotides, the CDR3 is TGTGCCAGCAGCAAAGCGAGTGTAAGCGGGAGGGACTCCTACGAGCAGTACTTC. Protein sequence: CASSKASVSGRDSYEQYF.

The rearrangement links TRBV29-1 to TRBJ1-1, with 8 bases that match TRBD1. The germline V gene has CDR1 SQVTM and CDR2 ANQGSEA. The V segment lost 6 bases and the J segment 6 bases; nucleotides outside the gene matches: 9. This CDR3 spans 13 amino acids. The DNA for the CDR3 is TGCAGCGTCTGGGACAGGTTATTTGCTGAAGCTTTCTTT. It yields the protein CSVWDRLFAEAFF.

This clone showed up just a few times. The chain couples TRBV6-5 to TRBJ1-5, with unresolved D. Per the germline V gene, CDR1 is MNHEY and CDR2 is SVGAGI. Trimming left V 6 bases short and J 3 bases short, with 12 bases between. CDR3 length: 14 residues. This chain's CDR3 is CASSLGRLNQPQHF. The CDR3 bases are TGTGCCAGCAGCCTCGGGAGGCTCAATCAGCCCCAGCATTTT.

This chain connects TRBV9 to TRBJ2-2, with D tentatively TRBD1 (6 bases). CDR1 is SGDLS and CDR2 is YYNGEE in the germline V gene. This CDR3 is built from 15 residues. V dropped 2 bases and J dropped 5 bases, with 13 bases sitting between them. In DNA, the CDR3 is TGTGCCAGCAGCGTTGTGACAGGCCTTACCGGGGAGCTGTTTTTT. Protein product: CASSVVTGLTGELFF.

This clone has just one count. The chain couples TRBV2 to TRBJ2-7; 7 bases match TRBD2. The CDR3 spans 17 residues. V lost 3 bases and J lost 0; bases outside the gene matches: 11. The germline V gene has CDR1 SNHLY and CDR2 FYNNEI. The CDR3 is CASSEEGLAVLSYEQYF. The CDR3 DNA sequence: TGTGCCAGCAGTGAGGAGGGGCTAGCGGTACTCTCCTACGAGCAGTACTTC.

V and J are TRBV7-7 and TRBJ2-6, with TRBD2 matching 12 bases. CDR3 length: 18 residues. In germline, CDR1 is SSHAT, CDR2 FNYEAQ (reference sequence). With V trimmed by 5 bases and J by 3 bases, 8 bases remained unmatched. The CDR3: CASSARLAGADGANVLTF. The CDR3 DNA reads TGTGCCAGCAGCGCCAGACTAGCGGGAGCAGATGGGGCCAACGTCCTGACTTTC.

This rearrangement joins TRBV28 to TRBJ1-2; D perhaps matches TRBD1 (5 bases). V lost 8 bases, J lost 2 bases, and 12 bases lay in between. Germline values: CDR1 MDHEN, CDR2 SYDVKM. This CDR3 region has 13 residues. The CDR3 nucleotides read TGTGCCAGCTTCTCCGGACACAACTATGGCTACACCTTC. Amino acid sequence: CASFSGHNYGYTF.

The rearrangement joins TRBV27 to TRBJ2-5; 8 positions match TRBD2. V trimming: 3 bases; J trimming: 2 bases; junction bases outside the gene matches: 11. This CDR3 contains 17 residues. Looked up from germline, CDR1 is MNHEY and CDR2 is SMNVEV (reference sequence). As DNA, the CDR3 is TGTGCCAGCAGTTTCCAGCCAGCGGGAGCTGGGCAAGAGACCCAGTACTTC. Translated: CASSFQPAGAGQETQYF.

The chain uses TRBV4-1 and TRBJ2-7, with 7 bases aligning to TRBD1. There are 14 residues in the CDR3. The germline CDR1 and CDR2 sequences are MGHRA and YSYEKL. The V segment lost 0 bases and the J segment 9 bases; nucleotides outside the gene matches: 8. The CDR3 reads CASSQDGKGAGQYF. The DNA for the CDR3 is TGCGCCAGCAGCCAAGATGGTAAGGGGGCAGGGCAGTACTTC.

V is TRBV18 and J is TRBJ1-4; 7 nucleotides align to TRBD1. CDR3 length: 16 amino acids. V lost 4 bases, J lost 5 bases, and 10 bases stayed unmatched. The germline V gene encodes CDR1 KGHSH and CDR2 LQKENI. The CDR3 DNA reads as TGTGCCAGCTCACTCGTACCCGGGACAGTAAATGAAAAACTGTTTTTT. Its translation: CASSLVPGTVNEKLFF.

The chain recombines TRBV6-5 with TRBJ1-1; a weak D match, TRBD1 (5 bases). Trimming shortened V by 6 bases and J by 7 bases, and 18 bases separated the two germline ends. The CDR3 extends over 14 amino acids. CDR1 and CDR2 (germline): MNHEY, SVGAGI. The CDR3: CASRGQGRMIEAFF. The DNA of the CDR3 is TGTGCCAGCAGGGGGCAAGGACGGATGATTGAAGCTTTCTTT.

This chain links TRBV11-3 with TRBJ1-5; D perhaps matches TRBD1 (6 bases). Trimming took off 0 bases at V and 6 bases at J, with 15 bases between the two ends. The germline V gene has CDR1 SGHNT and CDR2 YENEEA. The CDR3 spans 16 residues. CDR3 sequence reads: CASSLDRAGVRQPQHF. For the CDR3, the DNA is TGTGCCAGCAGCTTAGACAGGGCAGGGGTTCGTCAGCCCCAGCATTTT. The variable domain in full, with the rest retrieved from reference TRBV11-3 and TRBJ1-5, is EAGVVQSPRYKIIEKKQPVAFWCNPISGHNTLYWYLQNLGQGPELLIRYENEEAVDDSQLPKDRFSAERLKGVDSTLKIQPAELGDSAVYLCASSLDRAGVRQPQHFGDGTRLSIL.

The chain has TRBV2 and TRBJ2-7; no reliable D call. Germline CDR1 SNHLY, CDR2 FYNNEI. Trimming left V 5 bases short and J 3 bases short, with 11 bases between. The CDR3 consists of 13 residues. In nucleotides, the CDR3 is TGTGCCAGCAGTACGGCTAGAGTCTACGAGCAGTACTTC. Protein product: CASSTARVYEQYF.

The rearrangement joins TRBV29-1 to TRBJ2-1, with D possibly matching TRBD2 (5 bases). The CDR3 runs 12 residues. Trimming took 4 bases from V and 3 from J, leaving 7 bases between them. CDR1 SQVTM and CDR2 ANQGSEA come from the germline V gene. CDR3 nucleotides: TGCAGCGTTGCGGGGTACTACAATGAGCAGTTCTTC. Its translation: CSVAGYYNEQFF.

The chain joins TRBV9 to TRBJ1-2; D remains ambiguous. Germline assignment: CDR1 SGDLS and CDR2 YYNGEE. The CDR3 extends over 14 amino acids. V lost 0 bases, J lost 1 base, and 7 bases lay in between. The CDR3 DNA reads as TGTGCCAGCAGCGTAGGAGGAGATAACTATGGCTACACCTTC. As protein: CASSVGGDNYGYTF.

This chain uses TRBV27 with TRBJ2-3; tentatively, D is TRBD2 (7 bases). Trimming left V 0 bases short and J 5 bases short, with 15 bases between. The CDR3 is 16 residues long. Germline V gives CDR1 MNHEY, CDR2 SMNVEV (reference sequence). For the CDR3, the DNA is TGTGCCAGCAGTTTATCCGGGGGGCGAATAGGAGATACGCAGTATTTT. Translation: CASSLSGGRIGDTQYF.